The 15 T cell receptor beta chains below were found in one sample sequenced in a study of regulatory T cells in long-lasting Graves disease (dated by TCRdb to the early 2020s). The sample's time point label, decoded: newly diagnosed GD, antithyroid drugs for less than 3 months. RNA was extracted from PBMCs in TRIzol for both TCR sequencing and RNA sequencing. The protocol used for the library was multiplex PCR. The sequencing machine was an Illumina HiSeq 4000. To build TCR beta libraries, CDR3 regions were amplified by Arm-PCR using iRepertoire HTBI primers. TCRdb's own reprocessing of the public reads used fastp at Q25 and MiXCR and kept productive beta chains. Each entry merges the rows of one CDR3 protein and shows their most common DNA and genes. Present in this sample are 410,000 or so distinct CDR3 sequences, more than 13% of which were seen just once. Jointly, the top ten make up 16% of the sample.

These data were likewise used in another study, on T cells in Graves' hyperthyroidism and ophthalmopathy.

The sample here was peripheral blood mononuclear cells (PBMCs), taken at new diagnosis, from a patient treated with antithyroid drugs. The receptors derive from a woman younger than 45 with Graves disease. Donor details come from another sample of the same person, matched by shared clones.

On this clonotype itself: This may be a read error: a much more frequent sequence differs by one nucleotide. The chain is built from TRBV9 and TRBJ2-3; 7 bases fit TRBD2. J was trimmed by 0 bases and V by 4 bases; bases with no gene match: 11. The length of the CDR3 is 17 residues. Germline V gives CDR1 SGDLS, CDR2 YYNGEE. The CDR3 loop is CASSPVLVGGSTDTQYF. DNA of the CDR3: TGTGCCAGCAGCCCCGTGCTAGTGGGAGGGAGCACAGATACGCAGTATTTT.

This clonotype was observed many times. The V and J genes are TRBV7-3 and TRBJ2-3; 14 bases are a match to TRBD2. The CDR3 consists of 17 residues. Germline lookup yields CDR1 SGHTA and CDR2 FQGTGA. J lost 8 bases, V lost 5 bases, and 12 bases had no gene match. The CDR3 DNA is TGTGCCAGCAGCATGCGACTAGCGGGAGGGCAGGGTGGTACGCAGTATTTT. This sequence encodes CASSMRLAGGQGGTQYF.

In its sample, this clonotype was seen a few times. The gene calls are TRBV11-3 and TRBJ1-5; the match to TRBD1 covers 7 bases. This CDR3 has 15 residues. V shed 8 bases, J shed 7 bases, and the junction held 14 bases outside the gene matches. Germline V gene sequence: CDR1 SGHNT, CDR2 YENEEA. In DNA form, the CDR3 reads TGTGCCAGCTGGCCGTGGAGGGGGCTTGGACAGCCCCAGCATTTT. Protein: CASWPWRGLGQPQHF.

The CDR3 DNA reads TGTGCCAGCACCCCGAGGGGAGGGCCAAACTATTACGAGCAGTACTTC. This codes for CASTPRGGPNYYEQYF. This rearrangement joins TRBV12-3 or TRBV12-4 to TRBJ2-7; 7 nucleotides agree with TRBD2. V was clipped by 7 bases and J by 4 bases; unmatched bases: 16. This CDR3 is built from 16 residues.

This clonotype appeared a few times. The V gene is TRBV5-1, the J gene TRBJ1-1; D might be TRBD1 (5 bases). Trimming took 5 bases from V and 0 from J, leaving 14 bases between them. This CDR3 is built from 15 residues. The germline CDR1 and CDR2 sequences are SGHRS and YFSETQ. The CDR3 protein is CASRALGTMNTEAFF. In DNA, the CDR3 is TGCGCCAGCAGAGCCCTGGGGACCATGAACACTGAAGCTTTCTTT.

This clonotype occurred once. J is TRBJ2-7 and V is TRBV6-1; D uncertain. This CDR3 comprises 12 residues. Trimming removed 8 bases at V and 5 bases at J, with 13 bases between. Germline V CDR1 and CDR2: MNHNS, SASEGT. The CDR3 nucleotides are TGTGCCAGCTCTGATGGCGCTAACGAGCAGTACTTC. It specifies CASSDGANEQYF.

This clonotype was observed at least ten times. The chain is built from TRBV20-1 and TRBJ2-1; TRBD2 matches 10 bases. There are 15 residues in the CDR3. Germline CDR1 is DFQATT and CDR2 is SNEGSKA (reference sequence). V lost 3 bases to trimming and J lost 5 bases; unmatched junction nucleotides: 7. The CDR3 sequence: CSASGLAGVNNEQFF. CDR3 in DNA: TGCAGTGCTAGTGGGCTAGCGGGAGTCAACAATGAGCAGTTCTTC.

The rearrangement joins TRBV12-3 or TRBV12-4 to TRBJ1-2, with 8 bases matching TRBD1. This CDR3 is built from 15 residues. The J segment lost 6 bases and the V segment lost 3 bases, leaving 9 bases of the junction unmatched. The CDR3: CASSFQAGGLDGYTF. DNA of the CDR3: TGTGCCAGCAGTTTTCAGGCAGGGGGCCTTGATGGCTACACCTTC.

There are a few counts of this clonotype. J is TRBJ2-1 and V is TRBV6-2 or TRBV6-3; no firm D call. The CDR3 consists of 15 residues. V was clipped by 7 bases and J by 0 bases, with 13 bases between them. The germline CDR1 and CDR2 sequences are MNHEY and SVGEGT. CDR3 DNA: TGTGCCAGCACCTTCGAGGTAGCCTCCTACAATGAGCAGTTCTTC. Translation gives CASTFEVASYNEQFF.

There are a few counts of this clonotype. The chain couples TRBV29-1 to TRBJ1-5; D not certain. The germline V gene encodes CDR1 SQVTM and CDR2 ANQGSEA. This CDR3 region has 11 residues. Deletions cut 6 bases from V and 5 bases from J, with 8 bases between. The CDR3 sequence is CSVWKDQPQHF. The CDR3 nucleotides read TGCAGCGTCTGGAAGGATCAGCCCCAGCATTTT. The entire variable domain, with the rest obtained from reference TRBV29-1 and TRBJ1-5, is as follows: SAVISQKPSRDICQRGTSLTIQCQVDSQVTMMFWYRQQPGQSLTLIATANQGSEATYESGFVIDKFPISRPNLTFSTLTVSNMSPEDSSIYLCSVWKDQPQHFGDGTRLSIL.

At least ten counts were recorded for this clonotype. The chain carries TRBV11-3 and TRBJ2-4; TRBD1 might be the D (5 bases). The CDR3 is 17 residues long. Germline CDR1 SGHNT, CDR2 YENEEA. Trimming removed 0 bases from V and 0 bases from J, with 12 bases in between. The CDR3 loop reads CASSLDRVDTAKNIQYF. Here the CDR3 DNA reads TGTGCCAGCAGCTTAGATCGGGTGGACACAGCCAAAAACATTCAGTACTTC.

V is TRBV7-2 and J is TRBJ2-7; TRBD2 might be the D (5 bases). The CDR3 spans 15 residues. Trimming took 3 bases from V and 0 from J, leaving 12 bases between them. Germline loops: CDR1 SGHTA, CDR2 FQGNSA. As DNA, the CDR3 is TGTGCCAGCAGCTTCGACGGGGTAAGCTCCTACGAGCAGTACTTC. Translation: CASSFDGVSSYEQYF.

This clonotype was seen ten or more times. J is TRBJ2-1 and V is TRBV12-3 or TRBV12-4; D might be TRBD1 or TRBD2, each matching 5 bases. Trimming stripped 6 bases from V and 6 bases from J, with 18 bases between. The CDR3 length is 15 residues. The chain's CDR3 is CASRFGTTLSNEQFF. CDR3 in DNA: TGTGCCAGCAGATTCGGGACCACCCTCTCCAATGAGCAGTTCTTC.

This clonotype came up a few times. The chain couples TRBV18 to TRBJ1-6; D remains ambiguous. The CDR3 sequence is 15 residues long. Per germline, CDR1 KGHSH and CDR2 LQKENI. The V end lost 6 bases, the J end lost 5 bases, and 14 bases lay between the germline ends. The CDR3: CASSTKSSNNSPLHF. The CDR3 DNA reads TGTGCCAGCTCCACCAAAAGCAGTAATAATTCACCCCTCCACTTT.

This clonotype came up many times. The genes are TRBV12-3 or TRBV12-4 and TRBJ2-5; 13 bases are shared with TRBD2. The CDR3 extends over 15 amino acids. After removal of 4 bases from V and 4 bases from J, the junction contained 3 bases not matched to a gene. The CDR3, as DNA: TGTGCCAGCAGTTCTTGGACTAGCGGGAGAGAGACCCAGTACTTC. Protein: CASSSWTSGRETQYF.